This entry lists 3 T cell receptor beta chains sequenced from one sample in a study of shared clonotypes between healthy human individuals. Naive CD8 cells were CD45RO-negative, positively selected for CCR7, excluding terminally differentiated effector memory CD45RA+ cells. Data came from immunoSEQ multiplex PCR; TCRdb stores just in-frame clones and leaves some out. The table lists hundreds of thousands of clones, 95% of them singletons. The sequenced sample was naive CD8+ T cells sorted from blood. Source of these receptors: a woman aged 25 to 39 in good health.

The J gene is TRBJ1-1, the V gene TRBV11-2; D remains ambiguous. CDR3 size: 14 residues. Trimming shortened V by 1 base and J by 3 bases, and 9 bases separated the two germline ends. In germline, CDR1 is SGHAT, CDR2 FQNNGV. CDR3 in amino acids: CASSLAYLDTEAFF. The CDR3 bases are TGTGCCAGCAGCTTAGCTTATTTGGACACTGAAGCTTTCTTT. The full variable domain, its missing parts supplied by reference TRBV11-2 and TRBJ1-1, is EAGVAQSPRYKIIEKRQSVAFWCNPISGHATLYWYQQILGQGPKLLIQFQNNGVVDDSQLPKDRFSAERLKGVDSTLKIQPAKLEDSAVYLCASSLAYLDTEAFFGQGTRLTVV.

This rearrangement joins TRBV25-1 to TRBJ2-2, with D possibly TRBD2 on 6 matching bases. With 0 bases removed from V and 7 bases from J, the gap between germline ends came to 9 bases. There are 14 residues in the CDR3. Per germline, CDR1 MGHDK and CDR2 SYGVNS. The CDR3 bases are TGTGCCAGCAGTGAATACTCGGGGGACGGGGAGCTGTTTTTT. Translation: CASSEYSGDGELFF.

V gene TRBV4-1 combines with J gene TRBJ1-1; D is unresolved. This CDR3 comprises 15 residues. The V gene lost 0 bases and the J gene lost 0 bases, with 8 bases spanning the gap. The germline V gene has CDR1 MGHRA and CDR2 YSYEKL. The CDR3 nucleotides read TGCGCCAGCAGCCAAGAGAAGGCAGTGAACACTGAAGCTTTCTTT. It yields the protein CASSQEKAVNTEAFF.